The 7 T cell receptor beta chains given below trace back to one sample, sequenced in a study of blood T cell repertoires in COVID-19. Sequencing was performed with immunoSEQ multiplex PCR; in TCRdb, only in-frame clones are kept and a portion is missing. The table shows just over 350,000 clones, with about 90% occurring only once. The specimen sequenced was PBMCs or T cells enriched from blood (not recorded which). These TCRs come from a woman aged 25 to 45 who had recovered from COVID-19.

The rearrangement links TRBV4-2 to TRBJ2-7, with TRBD2 matching 10 bases. Germline V gives CDR1 LGHNA, CDR2 YNFKEQ. J was trimmed by 1 base and V by 3 bases; bases with no gene match: 6. This CDR3 region has 16 residues. The CDR3 DNA reads TGTGCCAGCAGCCATGCCGGGACTAGCGAGTCCTACGAGCAGTACTTC. Amino acid sequence: CASSHAGTSESYEQYF.

The rearrangement joins TRBV28 to TRBJ1-5; unclear D gene. CDR1 MDHEN and CDR2 SYDVKM come from the germline V gene. This CDR3 is built from 12 residues. Trimming removed 2 bases from V and 9 bases from J, with 8 bases in between. CDR3 DNA sequence: TGTGCCAGCAGTTTACCGGGGTTGCCCCAGCATTTT. This codes for CASSLPGLPQHF. The full variable domain, in which reference TRBV28 and TRBJ1-5 provide the parts outside the CDR3, is DVKVTQSSRYLVKRTGEKVFLECVQDMDHENMFWYRQDPGLGLRLIYFSYDVKMKEKGDIPEGYSVSREKKERFSLILESASTNQTSMYLCASSLPGLPQHFGDGTRLSIL.

This clone was observed a single time. The chain combines TRBV6-4 with TRBJ1-2; TRBD1 agrees at 7 bases. Germline CDR1 and CDR2: MRHNA and SNTAGT. Germline trimming cut 6 bases from V and 4 bases from J; bases unmatched to any gene: 8. The CDR3 is 14 residues long. CDR3 protein: CASRPRGSIYGYTF. The CDR3 DNA reads as TGTGCCAGCAGGCCCAGGGGGTCTATCTATGGCTACACCTTC.

CDR3 residues: CSVEASGKSNYGYTF. As DNA, the CDR3 is TGCAGCGTTGAGGCCTCAGGGAAATCTAACTATGGCTACACCTTC. The rearrangement uses TRBV29-1 and TRBJ1-2; D may be TRBD1 (5 bases). The CDR3 consists of 15 residues. V lost 3 bases and J lost 0, with 14 bases in between. CDR1 and CDR2 from the germline V gene are SQVTM and ANQGSEA.

This clone was counted between two and nine times. The chain uses TRBV5-6 and TRBJ1-2; D uncertain. V lost 1 base and J lost 0, with 10 bases in between. Germline CDR1 SGHDT, CDR2 YYEEEE. The CDR3 runs 15 residues. The CDR3 sequence: CASSLLTATNYGYTF. CDR3 DNA sequence: TGTGCCAGCAGCTTGTTAACAGCCACTAACTATGGCTACACCTTC.

V gene TRBV19 combines with J gene TRBJ1-2; 10 positions match TRBD1. Germline-derived CDR1 and CDR2 are LNHDA and SQIVND (reference sequence). This CDR3 spans 17 amino acids. The V and J ends lost 0 bases and 0 bases, in that order; junction bases with no gene match: 4. The CDR3 DNA reads as TGTGCCAGTAGTATAGAGATGGGACAGGGGCCTAACTATGGCTACACCTTC. This encodes CASSIEMGQGPNYGYTF.

The gene calls are TRBV5-1 and TRBJ2-3, with D unclear. Germline CDR1 is SGHRS and CDR2 is YFSETQ. V was cut by 5 bases and J by 5 bases, with 15 bases left in between. The CDR3 contains 14 residues. The CDR3 sequence: CASSLSPSEDTQYF. CDR3 bases: TGCGCCAGCAGTCTGTCCCCGAGTGAAGATACGCAGTATTTT. Full variable domain (remainder filled in from reference TRBV5-1 and TRBJ2-3): KAGVTQTPRYLIKTRGQQVTLSCSPISGHRSVSWYQQTPGQGLQFLFEYFSETQRNKGNFPGRFSGRQFSNSRSEMNVSTLELGDSALYLCASSLSPSEDTQYFGPGTRLTVL.